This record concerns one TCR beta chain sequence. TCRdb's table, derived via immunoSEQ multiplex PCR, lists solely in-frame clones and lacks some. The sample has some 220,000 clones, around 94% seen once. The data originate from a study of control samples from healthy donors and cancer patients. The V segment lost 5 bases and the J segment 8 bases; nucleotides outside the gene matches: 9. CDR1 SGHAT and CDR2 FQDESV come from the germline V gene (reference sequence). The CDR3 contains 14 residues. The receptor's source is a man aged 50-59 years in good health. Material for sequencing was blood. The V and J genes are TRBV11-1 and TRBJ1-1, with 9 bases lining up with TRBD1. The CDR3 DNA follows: TGTGCCAGCAGCCCTCGAACCGGGACAGGGGAAGCTTTCTTT. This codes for CASSPRTGTGEAFF.